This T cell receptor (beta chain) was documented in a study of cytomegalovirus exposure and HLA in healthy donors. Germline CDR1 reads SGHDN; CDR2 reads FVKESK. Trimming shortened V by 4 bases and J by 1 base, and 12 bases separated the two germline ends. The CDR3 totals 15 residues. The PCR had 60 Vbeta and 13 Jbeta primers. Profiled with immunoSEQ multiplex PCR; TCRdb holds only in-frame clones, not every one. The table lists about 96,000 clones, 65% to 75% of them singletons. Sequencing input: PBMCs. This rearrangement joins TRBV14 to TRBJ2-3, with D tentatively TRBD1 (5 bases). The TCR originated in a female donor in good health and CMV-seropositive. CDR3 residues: CASSRRQLGTDTQYF. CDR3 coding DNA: TGTGCCAGCAGCCGAAGACAGCTAGGCACAGATACGCAGTATTTT.